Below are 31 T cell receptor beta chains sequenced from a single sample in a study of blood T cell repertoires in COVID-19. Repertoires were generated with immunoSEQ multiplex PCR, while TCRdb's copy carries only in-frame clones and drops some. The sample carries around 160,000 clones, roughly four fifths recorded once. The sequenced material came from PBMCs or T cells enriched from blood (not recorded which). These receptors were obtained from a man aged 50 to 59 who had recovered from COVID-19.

The CDR3 coding sequence is TGTGCCAGCAGCTCCAGGGGGATCTCTGGGGCCAACGTCCTGACTTTC. This sequence encodes CASSSRGISGANVLTF. The chain joins TRBV5-6 to TRBJ2-6, with 7 bases matching TRBD1. The germline gives CDR1 SGHDT, CDR2 YYEEEE. J gave up 0 bases and V 3 bases, and 3 bases lay outside the gene matches. The CDR3 contains 16 residues.

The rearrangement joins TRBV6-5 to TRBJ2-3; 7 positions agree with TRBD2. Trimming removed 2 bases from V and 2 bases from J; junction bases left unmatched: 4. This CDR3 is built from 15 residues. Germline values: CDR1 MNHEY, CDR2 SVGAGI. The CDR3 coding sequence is TGTGCCAGCAGTTACGGGGGGGGTCCCACAGATACGCAGTATTTT. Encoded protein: CASSYGGGPTDTQYF.

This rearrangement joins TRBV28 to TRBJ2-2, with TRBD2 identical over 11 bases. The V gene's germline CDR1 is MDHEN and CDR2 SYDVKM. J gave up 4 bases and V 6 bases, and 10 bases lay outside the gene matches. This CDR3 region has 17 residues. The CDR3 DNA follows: TGTGCCAGCAGCCGTATGACTAGCGGGGACCGCACCGGGGAGCTGTTTTTT. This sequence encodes CASSRMTSGDRTGELFF.

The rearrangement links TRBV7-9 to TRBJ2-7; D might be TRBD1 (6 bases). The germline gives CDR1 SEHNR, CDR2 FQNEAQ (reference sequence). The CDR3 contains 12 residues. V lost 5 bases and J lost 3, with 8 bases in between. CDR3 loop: CASSEQGYEQYF. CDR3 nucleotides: TGTGCCAGCAGCGAACAGGGCTACGAGCAGTACTTC.

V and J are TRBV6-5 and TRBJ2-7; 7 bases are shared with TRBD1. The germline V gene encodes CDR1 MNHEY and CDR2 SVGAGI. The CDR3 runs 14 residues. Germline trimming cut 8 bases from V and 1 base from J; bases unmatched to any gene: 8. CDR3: CASLSHRGSYEQYF. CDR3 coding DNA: TGTGCCAGCCTCAGTCACAGGGGATCCTACGAGCAGTACTTC.

CDR3 sequence: CASSLATKGYQAFF. In DNA form, the CDR3 reads TGTGCCAGCAGCTTGGCTACAAAGGGGTACCAAGCTTTCTTT. The gene calls are TRBV5-6 and TRBJ1-1, with D perhaps TRBD1 (5 bases). The CDR3 spans 14 residues. V was shortened by 0 bases and J by 9 bases, with 15 bases between the two germline ends. CDR1 SGHDT and CDR2 YYEEEE come from the germline V gene.

CDR3 sequence (DNA): TGTGCCAGCAGCTTAGGTGAGGGGGCGACTGAAGCTTTCTTT. Its protein product is CASSLGEGATEAFF. The chain carries TRBV7-2 and TRBJ1-1, with 7 bases matching TRBD1. The CDR3 is 14 residues long. Trimming took 1 base from V and 5 from J; bases not matched to a gene: 4. The germline V gene encodes CDR1 SGHTA and CDR2 FQGNSA.

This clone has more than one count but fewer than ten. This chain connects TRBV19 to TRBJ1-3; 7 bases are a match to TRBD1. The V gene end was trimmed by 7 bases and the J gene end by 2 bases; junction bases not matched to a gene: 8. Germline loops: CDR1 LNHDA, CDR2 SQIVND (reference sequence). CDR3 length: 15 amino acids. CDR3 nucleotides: TGTGCCAGTACCTTGAGTCAGGGGGCTGGAAACACCATATATTTT. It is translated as CASTLSQGAGNTIYF.

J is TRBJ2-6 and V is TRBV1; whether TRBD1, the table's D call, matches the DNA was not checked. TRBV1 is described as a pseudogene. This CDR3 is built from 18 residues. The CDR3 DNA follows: TGCACCAGCAGCCAAGATCGGGCAGGGGGCTCTGGGGCCAACGTCCTGACTTTC. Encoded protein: CTSSQDRAGGSGANVLTF.

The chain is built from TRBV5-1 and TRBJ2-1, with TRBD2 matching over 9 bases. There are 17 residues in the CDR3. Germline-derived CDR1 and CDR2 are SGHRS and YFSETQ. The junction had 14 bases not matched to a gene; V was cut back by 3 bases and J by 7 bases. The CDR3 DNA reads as TGCGCCAGCAGCTGGGGGCTGGGGCTAGCGGGAAAGAATGAGCAGTTCTTC. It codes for CASSWGLGLAGKNEQFF. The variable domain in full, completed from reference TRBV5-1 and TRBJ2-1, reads KAGVTQTPRYLIKTRGQQVTLSCSPISGHRSVSWYQQTPGQGLQFLFEYFSETQRNKGNFPGRFSGRQFSNSRSEMNVSTLELGDSALYLCASSWGLGLAGKNEQFFGPGTRLTVL.

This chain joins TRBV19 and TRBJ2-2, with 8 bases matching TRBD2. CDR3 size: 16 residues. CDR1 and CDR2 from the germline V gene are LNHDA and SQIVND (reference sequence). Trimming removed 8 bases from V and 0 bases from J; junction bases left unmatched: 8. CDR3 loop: CASGAGTRANTGELFF. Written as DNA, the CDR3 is TGTGCCAGTGGAGCCGGGACTAGGGCGAACACCGGGGAGCTGTTTTTT.

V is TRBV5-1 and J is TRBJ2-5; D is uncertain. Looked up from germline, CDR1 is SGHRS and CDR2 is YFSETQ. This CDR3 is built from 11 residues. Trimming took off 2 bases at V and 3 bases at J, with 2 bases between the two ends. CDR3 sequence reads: CASSFKETQYF. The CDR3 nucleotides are TGCGCCAGCAGCTTTAAAGAGACCCAGTACTTC.

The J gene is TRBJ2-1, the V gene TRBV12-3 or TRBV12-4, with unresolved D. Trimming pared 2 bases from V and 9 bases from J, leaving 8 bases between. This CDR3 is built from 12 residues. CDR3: CASSLNLAEQFF. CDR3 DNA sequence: TGTGCCAGCAGTTTAAATCTGGCTGAGCAGTTCTTC.

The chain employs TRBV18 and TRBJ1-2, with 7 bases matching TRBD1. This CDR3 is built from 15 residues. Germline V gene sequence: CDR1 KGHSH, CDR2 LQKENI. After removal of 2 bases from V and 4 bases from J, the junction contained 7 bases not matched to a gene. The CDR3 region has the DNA TGTGCCAGCTCACCAGTAACAGGGGCGGCCTATGGCTACACCTTC. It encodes CASSPVTGAAYGYTF.

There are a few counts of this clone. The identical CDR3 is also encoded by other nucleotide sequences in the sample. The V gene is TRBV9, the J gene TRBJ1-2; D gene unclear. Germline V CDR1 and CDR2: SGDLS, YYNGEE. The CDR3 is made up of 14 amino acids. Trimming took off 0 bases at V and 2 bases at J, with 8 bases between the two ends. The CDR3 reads CASSVGQSNYGYTF. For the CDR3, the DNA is TGTGCCAGCAGCGTAGGCCAGTCAAACTATGGCTACACCTTC.

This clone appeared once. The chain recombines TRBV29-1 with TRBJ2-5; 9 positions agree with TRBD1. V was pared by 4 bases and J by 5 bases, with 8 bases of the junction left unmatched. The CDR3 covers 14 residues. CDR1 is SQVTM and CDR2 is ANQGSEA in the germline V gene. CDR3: CSVGRGQGGETQYF. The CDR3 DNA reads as TGCAGCGTTGGTAGGGGACAGGGAGGCGAGACCCAGTACTTC.

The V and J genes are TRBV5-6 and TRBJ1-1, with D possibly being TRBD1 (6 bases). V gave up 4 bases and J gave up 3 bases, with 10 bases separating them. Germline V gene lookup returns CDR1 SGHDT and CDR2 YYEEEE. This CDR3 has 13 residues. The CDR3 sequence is CASSAPGDTEAFF. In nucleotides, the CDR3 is TGTGCCAGCAGCGCTCCAGGGGACACTGAAGCTTTCTTT.

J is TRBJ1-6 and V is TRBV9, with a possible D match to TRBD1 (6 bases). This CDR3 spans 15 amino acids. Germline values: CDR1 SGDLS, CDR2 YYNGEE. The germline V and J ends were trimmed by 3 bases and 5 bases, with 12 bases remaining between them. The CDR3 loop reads CASSAGHGDNSPLHF. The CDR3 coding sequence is TGTGCCAGCAGCGCGGGACACGGGGATAATTCACCCCTCCACTTT.

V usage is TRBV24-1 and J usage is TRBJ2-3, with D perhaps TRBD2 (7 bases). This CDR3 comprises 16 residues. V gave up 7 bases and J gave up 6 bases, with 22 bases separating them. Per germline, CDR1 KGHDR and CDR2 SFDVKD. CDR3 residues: CATSQGRGRAWDTQYF. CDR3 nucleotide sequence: TGTGCCACCAGCCAGGGGAGGGGCAGGGCTTGGGATACGCAGTATTTT.

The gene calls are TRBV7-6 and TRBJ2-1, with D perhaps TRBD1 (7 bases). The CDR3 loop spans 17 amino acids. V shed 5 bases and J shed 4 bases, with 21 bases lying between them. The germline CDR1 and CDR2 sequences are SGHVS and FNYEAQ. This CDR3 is CASSPRRGRGVYNEQFF. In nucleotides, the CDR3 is TGTGCCAGCAGCCCGCGAAGGGGGCGGGGAGTATACAATGAGCAGTTCTTC. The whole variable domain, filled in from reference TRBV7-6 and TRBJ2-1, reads GAGVSQSPRYKVTKRGQDVALRCDPISGHVSLYWYRQALGQGPEFLTYFNYEAQQDKSGLPNDRFSAERPEGSISTLTIQRTEQRDSAMYRCASSPRRGRGVYNEQFFGPGTRLTVL.

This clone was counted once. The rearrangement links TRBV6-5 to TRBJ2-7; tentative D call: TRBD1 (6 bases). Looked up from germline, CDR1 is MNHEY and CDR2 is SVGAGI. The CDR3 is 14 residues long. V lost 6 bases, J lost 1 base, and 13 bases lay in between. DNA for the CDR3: TGTGCCAGCAGAAAGCAGGGGCCGTCCTACGAGCAGTACTTC. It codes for CASRKQGPSYEQYF.

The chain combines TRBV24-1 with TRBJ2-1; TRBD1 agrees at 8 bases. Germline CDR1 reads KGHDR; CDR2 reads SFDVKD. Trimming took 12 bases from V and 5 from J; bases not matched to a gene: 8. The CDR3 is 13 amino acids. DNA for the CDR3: TGTGCCGCCCGGACAGGGAAGGACAATGAGCAGTTCTTC. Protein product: CAARTGKDNEQFF.

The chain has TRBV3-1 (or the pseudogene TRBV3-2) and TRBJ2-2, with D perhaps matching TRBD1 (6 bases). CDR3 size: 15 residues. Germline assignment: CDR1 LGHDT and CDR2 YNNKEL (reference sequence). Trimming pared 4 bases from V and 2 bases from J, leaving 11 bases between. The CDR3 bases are TGTGCCAGCAGCCGAGGGGGTACCAACACCGGGGAGCTGTTTTTT. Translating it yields CASSRGGTNTGELFF.

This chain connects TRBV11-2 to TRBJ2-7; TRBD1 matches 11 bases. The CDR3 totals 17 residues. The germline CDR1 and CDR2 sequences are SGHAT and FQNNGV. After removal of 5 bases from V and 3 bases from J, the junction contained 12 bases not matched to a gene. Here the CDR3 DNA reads TGTGCCAGCAGCCCCTACACTCCGGGACAGGGGGGCTACGAGCAGTACTTC. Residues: CASSPYTPGQGGYEQYF.

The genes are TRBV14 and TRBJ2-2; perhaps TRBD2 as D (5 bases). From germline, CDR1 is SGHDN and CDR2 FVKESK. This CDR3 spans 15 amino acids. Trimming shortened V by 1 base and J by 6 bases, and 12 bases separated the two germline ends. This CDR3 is CASSQVRGMAGELFF. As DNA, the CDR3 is TGTGCCAGCAGCCAAGTCCGGGGAATGGCCGGGGAGCTGTTTTTT.

The CDR3 region has the DNA TGTGCCAGCAGCCCCCGGACAGCTTCCCTCTACGAGCAGTACTTC. As protein: CASSPRTASLYEQYF. The chain couples TRBV9 to TRBJ2-7; perhaps TRBD1 as D (6 bases). Germline V gene lookup returns CDR1 SGDLS and CDR2 YYNGEE. The CDR3 is 15 residues long. Trimming took off 4 bases at V and 3 bases at J, with 17 bases between the two ends. Filled out from reference TRBV9 and TRBJ2-7, the complete variable domain reads DSGVTQTPKHLITATGQRVTLRCSPRSGDLSVYWYQQSLDQGLQFLIQYYNGEERAKGNILERFSAQQFPDLHSELNLSSLELGDSALYFCASSPRTASLYEQYFGPGTRLTVT.

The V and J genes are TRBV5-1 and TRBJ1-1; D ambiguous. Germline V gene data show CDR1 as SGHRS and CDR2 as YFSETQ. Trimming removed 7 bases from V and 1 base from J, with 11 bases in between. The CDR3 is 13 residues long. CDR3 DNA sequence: TGCGCCAGCTCATCGACGGGGAACACTGAAGCTTTCTTT. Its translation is CASSSTGNTEAFF.

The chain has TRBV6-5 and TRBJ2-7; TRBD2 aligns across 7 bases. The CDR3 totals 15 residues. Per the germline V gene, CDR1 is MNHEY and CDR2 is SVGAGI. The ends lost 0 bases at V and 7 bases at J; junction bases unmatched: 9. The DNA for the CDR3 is TGTGCCAGCAGTTACTCTCGGGAGGTCGGCAGGGAGCAGTACTTC. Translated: CASSYSREVGREQYF.

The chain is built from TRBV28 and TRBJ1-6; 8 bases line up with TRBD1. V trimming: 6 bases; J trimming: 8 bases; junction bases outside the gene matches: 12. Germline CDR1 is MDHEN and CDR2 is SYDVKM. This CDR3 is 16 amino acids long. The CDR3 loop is CASSPTGVSLDSPLHF. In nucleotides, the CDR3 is TGTGCCAGCAGCCCGACAGGGGTGAGTCTCGATTCACCCCTCCACTTT.

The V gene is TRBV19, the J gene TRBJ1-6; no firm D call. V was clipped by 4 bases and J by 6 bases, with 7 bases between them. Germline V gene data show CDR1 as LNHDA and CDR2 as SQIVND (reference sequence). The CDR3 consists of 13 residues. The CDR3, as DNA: TGTGCCAGTAGTACCAGTCGTAATTCACCCCTCCACTTT. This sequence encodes CASSTSRNSPLHF.

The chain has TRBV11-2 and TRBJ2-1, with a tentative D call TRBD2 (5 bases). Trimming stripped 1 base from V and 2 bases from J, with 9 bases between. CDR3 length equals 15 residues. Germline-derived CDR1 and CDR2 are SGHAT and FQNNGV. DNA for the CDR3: TGTGCCAGCAGCTTAGTCAGTAGCGCCTACAATGAGCAGTTCTTC. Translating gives CASSLVSSAYNEQFF.